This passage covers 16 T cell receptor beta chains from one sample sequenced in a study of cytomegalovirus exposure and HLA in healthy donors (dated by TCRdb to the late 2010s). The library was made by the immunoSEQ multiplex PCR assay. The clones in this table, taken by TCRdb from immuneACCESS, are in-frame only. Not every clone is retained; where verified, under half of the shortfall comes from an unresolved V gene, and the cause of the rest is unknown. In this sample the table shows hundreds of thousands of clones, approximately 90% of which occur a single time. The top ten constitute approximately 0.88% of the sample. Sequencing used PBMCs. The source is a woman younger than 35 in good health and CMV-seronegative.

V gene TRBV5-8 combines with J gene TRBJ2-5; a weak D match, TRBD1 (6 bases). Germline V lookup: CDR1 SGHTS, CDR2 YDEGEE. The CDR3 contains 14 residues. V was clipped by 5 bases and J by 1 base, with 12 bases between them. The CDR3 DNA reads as TGTGCCAGCAGTCGAAGGGGGTTCCAAGAGACCCAGTACTTC. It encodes CASSRRGFQETQYF.

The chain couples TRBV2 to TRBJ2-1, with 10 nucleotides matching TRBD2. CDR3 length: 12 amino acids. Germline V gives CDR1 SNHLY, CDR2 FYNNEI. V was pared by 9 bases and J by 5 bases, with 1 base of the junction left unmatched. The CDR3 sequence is CASGLADNEQFF. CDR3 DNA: TGTGCCAGTGGACTAGCGGACAATGAGCAGTTCTTC.

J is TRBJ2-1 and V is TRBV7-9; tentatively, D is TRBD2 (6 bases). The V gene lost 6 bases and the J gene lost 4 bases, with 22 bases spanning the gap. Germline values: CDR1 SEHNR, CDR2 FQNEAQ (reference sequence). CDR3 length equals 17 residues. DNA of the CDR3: TGTGCCAGCAGGCCCCCCGCAGGCGGGAAGCATTACAATGAGCAGTTCTTC. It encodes CASRPPAGGKHYNEQFF.

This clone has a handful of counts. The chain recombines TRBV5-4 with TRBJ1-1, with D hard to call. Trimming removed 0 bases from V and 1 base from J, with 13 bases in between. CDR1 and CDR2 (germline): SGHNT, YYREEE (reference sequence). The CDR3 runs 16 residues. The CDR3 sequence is CASSLAGGLRNTEAFF. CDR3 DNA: TGTGCCAGCAGCTTGGCTGGAGGTTTGAGGAACACTGAAGCTTTCTTT.

The CDR3 sequence is CASNSGQGHLLYF. DNA of the CDR3: TGCGCCAGCAATTCGGGACAGGGGCACCTGTTGTACTTC. The chain employs TRBV5-1 and TRBJ2-7; 10 bases fit TRBD1. Germline V gene lookup returns CDR1 SGHRS and CDR2 YFSETQ. The CDR3 consists of 13 residues. V dropped 6 bases and J dropped 12; count of bases not matched to a gene: 12.

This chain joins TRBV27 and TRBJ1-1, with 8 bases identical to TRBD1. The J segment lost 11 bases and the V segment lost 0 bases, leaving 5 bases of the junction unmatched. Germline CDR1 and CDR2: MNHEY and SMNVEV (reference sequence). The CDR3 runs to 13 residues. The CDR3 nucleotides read TGTGCCAGCAGTTTATCGGGACAGGAAAGGGCTTTCTTT. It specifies CASSLSGQERAFF.

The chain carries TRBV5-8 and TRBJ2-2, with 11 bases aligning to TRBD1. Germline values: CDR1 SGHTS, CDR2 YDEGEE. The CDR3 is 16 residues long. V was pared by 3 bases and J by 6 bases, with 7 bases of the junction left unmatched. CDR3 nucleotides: TGTGCCAGCAGCTATCTTCGGGACAGGGGGGCCGGGGAGCTGTTTTTT. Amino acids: CASSYLRDRGAGELFF. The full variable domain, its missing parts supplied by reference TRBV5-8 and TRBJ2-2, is EAGVTQSPTHLIKTRGQQATLRCSPISGHTSVYWYQQALGLGLQFLLWYDEGEERNRGNFPPRFSGRQFPNYSSELNVNALELEDSALYLCASSYLRDRGAGELFFGEGSRLTVL.

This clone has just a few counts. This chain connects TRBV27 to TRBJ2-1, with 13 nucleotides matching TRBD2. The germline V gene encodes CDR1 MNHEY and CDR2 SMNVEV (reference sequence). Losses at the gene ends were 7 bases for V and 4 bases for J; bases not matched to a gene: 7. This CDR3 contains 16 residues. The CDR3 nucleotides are TGTGCCAGCAACCTCCGGACTAGCGGGGGATACAATGAGCAGTTCTTC. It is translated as CASNLRTSGGYNEQFF.

The CDR3 is CASRRGQRETQYF. The DNA for the CDR3 is TGTGCCAGCAGGCGGGGGCAAAGAGAGACCCAGTACTTC. The chain is built from TRBV27 and TRBJ2-5, with D tentatively TRBD2 (7 bases). Looked up from germline, CDR1 is MNHEY and CDR2 is SMNVEV (reference sequence). The CDR3 loop spans 13 amino acids. V lost 6 bases and J lost 4, with 12 bases in between.

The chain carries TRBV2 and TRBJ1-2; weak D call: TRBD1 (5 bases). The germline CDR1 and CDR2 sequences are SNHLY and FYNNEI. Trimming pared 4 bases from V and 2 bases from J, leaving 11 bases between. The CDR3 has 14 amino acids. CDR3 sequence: CASSGTGPNYGYTF. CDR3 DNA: TGTGCCAGCAGTGGTACAGGCCCCAACTATGGCTACACCTTC.

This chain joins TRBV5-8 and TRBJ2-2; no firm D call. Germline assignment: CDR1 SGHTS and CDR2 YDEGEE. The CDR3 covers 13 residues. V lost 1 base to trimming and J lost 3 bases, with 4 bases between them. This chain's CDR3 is CASSLSDTGELFF. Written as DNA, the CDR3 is TGTGCCAGCAGCTTGAGCGACACCGGGGAGCTGTTTTTT.

The CDR3 sequence: CASSLGRQGARAQYF. DNA of the CDR3: TGTGCCAGCAGCTTAGGCCGACAGGGAGCACGGGCCCAGTACTTC. The chain joins TRBV7-3 to TRBJ2-5; 7 bases agree with TRBD1. Germline CDR1 SGHTA, CDR2 FQGTGA. The CDR3 is made up of 15 amino acids. V shed 2 bases and J 9 bases; nucleotides not matched to a gene: 12. The variable domain in full, completed from reference TRBV7-3 and TRBJ2-5, reads GAGVSQTPSNKVTEKGKYVELRCDPISGHTALYWYRQSLGQGPEFLIYFQGTGAADDSGLPNDRFFAVRPEGSVSTLKIQRTERGDSAVYLCASSLGRQGARAQYFGPGTRLLVL.

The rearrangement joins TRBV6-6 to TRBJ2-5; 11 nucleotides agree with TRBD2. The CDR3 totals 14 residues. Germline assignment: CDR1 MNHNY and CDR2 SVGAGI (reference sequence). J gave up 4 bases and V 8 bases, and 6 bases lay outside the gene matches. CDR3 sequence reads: CASAISGRVETQYF. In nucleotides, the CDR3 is TGTGCCAGCGCCATTAGCGGGAGGGTAGAGACCCAGTACTTC.

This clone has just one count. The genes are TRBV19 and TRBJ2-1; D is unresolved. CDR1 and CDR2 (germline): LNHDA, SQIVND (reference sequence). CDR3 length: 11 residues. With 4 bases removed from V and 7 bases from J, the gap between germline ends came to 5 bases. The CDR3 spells CASSNSNEQFF. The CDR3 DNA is TGTGCCAGTAGTAATAGTAATGAGCAGTTCTTC.

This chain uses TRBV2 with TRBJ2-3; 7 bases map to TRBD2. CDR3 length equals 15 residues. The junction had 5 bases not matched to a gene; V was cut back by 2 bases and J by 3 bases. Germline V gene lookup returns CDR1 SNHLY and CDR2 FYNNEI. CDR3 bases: TGTGCCAGCAGTGAAAGGTCTAGCGGAACAGATACGCAGTATTTT. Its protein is CASSERSSGTDTQYF.

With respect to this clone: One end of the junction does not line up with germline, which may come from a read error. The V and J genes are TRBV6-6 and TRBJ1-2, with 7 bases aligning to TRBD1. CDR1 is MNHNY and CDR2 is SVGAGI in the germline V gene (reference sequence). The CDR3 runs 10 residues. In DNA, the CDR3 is TGTGCCAGCAGTTACCCTGACAGGGTTTTT. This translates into CASSYPDRVF.